The 12 T cell receptor beta chains below all came from one sample that was sequenced in a study of T cell changes during pregnancy in multiple sclerosis. The table came from immunoSEQ multiplex PCR; TCRdb's copy has only in-frame clones and leaves some out. The sample lists about 61,000 clones, 75% to 90% occurring once. The sample consisted of peripheral blood, taken in the first trimester of pregnancy. The receptors derive from a female donor in good health, enrolled as a control in a pregnancy study.

The chain has TRBV18 and TRBJ2-3; D unclear. This CDR3 has 15 residues. In germline, CDR1 is KGHSH, CDR2 LQKENI. Trimming cost V 2 bases and J 0 bases, with 9 bases left between them. The CDR3 here is CASSPSRTSTDTQYF. The CDR3 bases are TGTGCCAGCTCACCAAGCCGTACTAGCACAGATACGCAGTATTTT.

The table lists this clone with a count of one. The chain joins TRBV5-1 to TRBJ2-3; 9 bases agree with TRBD2. With 1 base clipped from V and 0 bases from J, the junction kept 9 bases outside the gene matches. Germline lookup yields CDR1 SGHRS and CDR2 YFSETQ. The length of the CDR3 is 18 residues. The CDR3, as DNA: TGCGCCAGCAGCTTGTTTGCTAGCGGGGCCTCTAGCACAGATACGCAGTATTTT. Its protein is CASSLFASGASSTDTQYF.

The genes are TRBV7-8 and TRBJ1-4; no definite D call. Between the trimmed V and J ends, which lost 1 base and 4 bases, there was a span of 13 bases. CDR3 length: 16 residues. Per germline, CDR1 SGHVS and CDR2 FQNEAQ. CDR3 bases: TGTGCCAGCAGCTTAGGTCCACTTCACCTTAATGAAAAACTGTTTTTT. It yields the protein CASSLGPLHLNEKLFF.

Only one count was recorded for this clone. The chain uses TRBV15 and TRBJ2-3; possible D gene TRBD2, 6 bases. Germline V gives CDR1 LNHNV, CDR2 YYDKDF (reference sequence). CDR3 length: 16 amino acids. V was cut by 4 bases and J by 1 base, with 15 bases left in between. The CDR3 reads CATSKGTAARTDTQYF. The CDR3 nucleotides are TGTGCCACCAGCAAAGGGACTGCAGCCCGCACAGATACGCAGTATTTT.

CDR3 sequence: CASSTGSSYNSPLHF. CDR3 nucleotides: TGTGCCAGCTCAACCGGGAGCTCCTATAATTCACCCCTCCACTTT. The chain is built from TRBV18 and TRBJ1-6, with unresolved D. The germline gives CDR1 KGHSH, CDR2 LQKENI. The CDR3 is made up of 15 amino acids. V lost 5 bases to trimming and J lost 0 bases, with 8 bases between them.

The chain carries TRBV19 and TRBJ1-2; 9 bases line up with TRBD1. Germline V gene data show CDR1 as LNHDA and CDR2 as SQIVND (reference sequence). J was trimmed by 0 bases and V by 3 bases; bases with no gene match: 8. CDR3 length: 17 amino acids. CDR3 region: CASSMWTGAITNYGYTF. The CDR3 nucleotides read TGTGCCAGTAGTATGTGGACAGGGGCGATCACTAACTATGGCTACACCTTC.

This clone is a singleton in its sample. The chain combines TRBV27 with TRBJ2-5; possibly TRBD1 for D (5 bases). The CDR3 is 15 residues long. Deletions cut 7 bases from V and 0 bases from J, with 15 bases between. CDR1 MNHEY and CDR2 SMNVEV come from the germline V gene (reference sequence). The CDR3 coding sequence is TGTGCCAGCACCGTCTTCCCGACAGACCAAGAGACCCAGTACTTC. The encoded protein is CASTVFPTDQETQYF.

The chain uses TRBV2 and TRBJ2-3; possibly TRBD1 for D (6 bases). The CDR3 contains 14 residues. V lost 3 bases, J lost 6 bases, and 13 bases lay in between. The germline CDR1 and CDR2 sequences are SNHLY and FYNNEI. CDR3 protein: CASSDSRGYDTQYF. The DNA of the CDR3 is TGTGCCAGCAGTGATAGCAGGGGCTACGATACGCAGTATTTT.

The CDR3, as DNA: TGCGCCAGCAGCCAAGTGACGGGGACTAACTATGGCTACACCTTC. Its translation: CASSQVTGTNYGYTF. This rearrangement joins TRBV4-3 to TRBJ1-2; D ambiguous. Looked up from germline, CDR1 is LGHNA and CDR2 is YSLEER. The CDR3 contains 15 residues. V was trimmed by 1 base and J by 0 bases, leaving 9 bases between them.

This clone was counted a few times. This chain connects TRBV4-1 to TRBJ1-3; 8 bases are a match to TRBD1. The CDR3 spans 17 residues. Germline assignment: CDR1 MGHRA and CDR2 YSYEKL. V dropped 1 base and J dropped 6; count of bases not matched to a gene: 11. The CDR3 region has the DNA TGCGCCAGCAGCCAAGTGTTACTGGGACAGGCGTTAAACACCATATATTTT. Translating it yields CASSQVLLGQALNTIYF.

The chain carries TRBV6-6 and TRBJ2-5; TRBD1 might be the D (5 bases). Per germline, CDR1 MNHNY and CDR2 SVGAGI (reference sequence). CDR3 length: 13 residues. Trimming shortened V by 5 bases and J by 3 bases, and 10 bases separated the two germline ends. The CDR3 here is CASSPRGEETQYF. The CDR3 nucleotides are TGTGCCAGCAGTCCTAGGGGCGAAGAGACCCAGTACTTC.

This rearrangement joins TRBV4-3 to TRBJ2-4, with D possibly being TRBD2 (7 bases). CDR3 length: 18 amino acids. The V gene lost 2 bases and the J gene lost 0 bases, with 17 bases spanning the gap. CDR1 is LGHNA and CDR2 is YSLEER in the germline V gene. The CDR3 nucleotides are TGCGCCAGCAGCCAATCACTGGGGGGGGGCCTAGCCAAAAACATTCAGTACTTC. It translates to CASSQSLGGGLAKNIQYF.